This T cell receptor (beta chain) was identified during a study of T cell repertoires in cytomegalovirus infection. TCRdb recomputed calls from the reads with MiXCR, one row per CDR3 protein. Of 150,000 to 200,000 distinct CDR3 sequences listed, 8% to 10% are singletons. Sequencing was done on a sample of PBMCs. The clonotype comes from a human donor in good health (CMV status not recorded). Some clones in this sample may be carry-over from other donors' samples.

The chain's CDR3 is CASSLTSNTGELFF. The CDR3 DNA reads TGTGCCAGCAGCTTAACTAGTAATACCGGGGAGCTGTTTTTT. This rearrangement joins TRBV11-2 to TRBJ2-2, with a possible D match to TRBD2 (5 bases). The CDR3 has 14 amino acids. Trimming removed 2 bases from V and 5 bases from J, with 9 bases in between. Germline V CDR1 and CDR2: SGHAT, FQNNGV.